These 9 T cell receptor beta chains originate from one sample sequenced in a study of shared clonotypes between healthy human individuals. Naive CD8 populations comprised CD45RO-negative cells positively selected for CCR7, excluding terminally differentiated effector memory CD45RA+ cells. Sequencing used immunoSEQ multiplex PCR; TCRdb keeps in-frame clones, though not all of them. The sample shows approximately 600,000 clones, about 95% of them seen only once. The sequencing sample was made of naive CD8+ T cells sorted from blood. The receptors derive from a woman aged 25-40 years in good health.

The chain links TRBV5-4 to TRBJ2-5; 7 positions match TRBD1. Germline-derived CDR1 and CDR2 are SGHNT and YYREEE (reference sequence). V shed 9 bases and J 1 base; nucleotides not matched to a gene: 3. The CDR3 is 12 residues long. CDR3 protein: CATRDSQETQYF. CDR3 nucleotides: TGTGCCACCCGGGACAGCCAAGAGACCCAGTACTTC.

The gene calls are TRBV6-5 and TRBJ2-4; TRBD2 might be the D (5 bases). Germline CDR1 and CDR2: MNHEY and SVGAGI. CDR3 size: 13 residues. Trimming left V 0 bases short and J 5 bases short, with 5 bases between. CDR3 region: CASSYSEENIQYF. DNA for the CDR3: TGTGCCAGCAGTTACTCGGAGGAAAACATTCAGTACTTC.

The chain uses TRBV19 and TRBJ1-2, with D possibly matching TRBD1 (6 bases). Trimming left V 7 bases short and J 8 bases short, with 17 bases between. The CDR3 runs to 13 residues. The V gene's germline CDR1 is LNHDA and CDR2 SQIVND (reference sequence). The CDR3 reads CASTPGGGWGYTF. CDR3 coding DNA: TGTGCCAGTACCCCCGGGGGCGGTTGGGGCTACACCTTC.

A note on this clone: Within the sample, other DNA sequences also encode this same CDR3. The J gene is TRBJ2-7, the V gene TRBV18, with D perhaps TRBD1 (5 bases). V lost 4 bases and J 3 bases, leaving 7 bases between the germline ends. The CDR3 extends over 12 amino acids. The germline CDR1 and CDR2 sequences are KGHSH and LQKENI. This CDR3 is CASSQDSYEQYF. CDR3 DNA sequence: TGTGCCAGCTCACAAGACAGCTACGAGCAGTACTTC.

The CDR3 DNA follows: TGTGCCAGCAGCTTGGTTGAAGGGGCAGCGGAAAAACTGTTTTTT. It specifies CASSLVEGAAEKLFF. This chain joins TRBV5-5 and TRBJ1-4, with a weak D call TRBD1 (5 bases). Germline CDR1 SGHKS, CDR2 YYEKEE (reference sequence). The length of the CDR3 is 15 residues. Between the trimmed V and J ends, which lost 0 bases and 8 bases, there was a span of 14 bases.

This chain connects TRBV27 to TRBJ1-2; a weak D match, TRBD1 (6 bases). Trimming took 5 bases from V and 2 from J, leaving 9 bases between them. The CDR3 runs to 13 residues. Germline values: CDR1 MNHEY, CDR2 SMNVEV (reference sequence). In nucleotides, the CDR3 is TGTGCCAGCAGTACAGGGTCAAACTATGGCTACACCTTC. Its translation: CASSTGSNYGYTF.

The V and J genes are TRBV19 and TRBJ2-5; D call uncertain. The J call could be wrong; TRBJ2-7 is a better fit for the DNA end. CDR1 is LNHDA, CDR2 SQIVND, per germline (reference sequence). CDR3 length: 13 amino acids. The CDR3 sequence: CASSIAPPYEQYF. The CDR3 nucleotides read TGTGCCAGTAGTATAGCGCCACCCTACGAGCAGTACTTC.

Notes on this clone: Different DNA sequences within this sample yield the same CDR3. This chain joins TRBV27 and TRBJ2-7, with D possibly being TRBD2 (5 bases). CDR1 MNHEY and CDR2 SMNVEV come from the germline V gene (reference sequence). The CDR3 extends over 13 amino acids. V was cut by 3 bases and J by 3 bases, with 9 bases left in between. CDR3 sequence: CASSFGRDYEQYF. Here the CDR3 DNA reads TGTGCCAGCAGTTTCGGTCGGGACTACGAGCAGTACTTC.

This chain connects TRBV27 to TRBJ2-1, with 7 bases aligning to TRBD1. The ends lost 8 bases at V and 6 bases at J; junction bases unmatched: 7. Germline V gene lookup returns CDR1 MNHEY and CDR2 SMNVEV (reference sequence). The CDR3 runs 13 residues. CDR3 coding DNA: TGTGCCAGCGAGGGGGCCAGGCGCAATGAGCAGTTCTTC. Its translation is CASEGARRNEQFF.